The 19 T cell receptor beta chains below were found in one sample sequenced in a study of T cell responses to AZD1222 COVID-19 vaccine. TCRdb's table, derived via immunoSEQ multiplex PCR, lists solely in-frame clones and lacks some. The repertoire has tens of thousands of clones, around 90% of them found once; the top ten carry about a third. Source: peripheral blood, taken 28 days after the second AZD1222 dose. All receptors come from an adult who received the AZD1222 COVID-19 vaccine.

The chain recombines TRBV27 with TRBJ2-4; D possibly corresponds to TRBD2 (5 bases). V lost 2 bases and J lost 5, with 16 bases in between. The CDR3 length is 16 residues. Germline lookup yields CDR1 MNHEY and CDR2 SMNVEV (reference sequence). The CDR3 DNA reads as TGTGCCAGCAGTTTAGGGAGCCGAGGGTTCCAAAACATTCAGTACTTC. It is translated as CASSLGSRGFQNIQYF.

The V gene is TRBV19, the J gene TRBJ2-7; the D call may be TRBD1 or TRBD2 (5 bases each). Per the germline V gene, CDR1 is LNHDA and CDR2 is SQIVND (reference sequence). The CDR3 has 17 residues. Trimming removed 3 bases at V and 5 bases at J, with 23 bases between. In DNA, the CDR3 is TGTGCCAGTAGTATGGGAACAGGAGGTTTAAATGATAACGAGCAGTACTTC. As protein: CASSMGTGGLNDNEQYF.

The CDR3 sequence is CASSPGAGRVGIHF. The CDR3 DNA reads as TGTGCCAGCAGCCCAGGGGCAGGGAGGGTCGGTATCCACTTT. The J gene is TRBJ1-6, the V gene TRBV3-1 (or the pseudogene TRBV3-2), with D maybe TRBD1 (6 bases). The V end was cut by 4 bases, the J end by 17 bases, with 21 bases between. Germline V gene lookup returns CDR1 LGHDT and CDR2 YNNKEL (reference sequence). CDR3 size: 14 residues.

This clone was detected a few times. The V gene is TRBV29-1, the J gene TRBJ1-6, with D perhaps matching TRBD1 (5 bases). Germline loops: CDR1 SQVTM, CDR2 ANQGSEA. There are 12 residues in the CDR3. V dropped 6 bases and J dropped 8 bases, with 11 bases sitting between them. The CDR3 spells CSVRQGDSPLHF. In nucleotides, the CDR3 is TGCAGCGTGAGGCAGGGTGATTCACCCCTCCACTTT.

V is TRBV5-5 and J is TRBJ1-2, with D possibly TRBD1 on 6 matching bases. Germline CDR1 SGHKS, CDR2 YYEKEE (reference sequence). This CDR3 is 14 amino acids long. The V end was cut by 4 bases, the J end by 4 bases, with 14 bases between. CDR3 bases: TGTGCCAGCAGCCAACCGACAGGCCTCTATGGCTACACCTTC. Translation gives CASSQPTGLYGYTF.

The gene calls are TRBV29-1 and TRBJ1-4, with 9 bases matching TRBD1. J was trimmed by 4 bases and V by 4 bases; bases with no gene match: 4. Germline CDR1 and CDR2: SQVTM and ANQGSEA. This CDR3 region has 14 residues. CDR3 region: CSVGTGVHNEKLFF. The CDR3, as DNA: TGCAGCGTTGGGACAGGGGTCCATAATGAAAAACTGTTTTTT.

The chain uses TRBV9 and TRBJ2-2, with no clear D. The V and J ends lost 0 bases and 1 base respectively, with 4 bases between them. From germline, CDR1 is SGDLS and CDR2 YYNGEE. The CDR3 spans 14 residues. DNA for the CDR3: TGTGCCAGCAGCGTAGCGGGGAACACCGGGGAGCTGTTTTTT. Encoded protein: CASSVAGNTGELFF.

As regards this clone: This specimen includes other DNA sequences encoding the same CDR3. The chain uses TRBV12-3 or TRBV12-4 and TRBJ1-3; 7 nucleotides align to TRBD1. The CDR3 is 12 amino acids. The junction had 0 bases not matched to a gene; V was cut back by 8 bases and J by 2 bases. CDR3 sequence (DNA): TGTGCCAGCGACAGGGCTGGAAACACCATATATTTT. Translation: CASDRAGNTIYF.

The chain has TRBV24-1 and TRBJ1-5; D unresolved. CDR3 length: 13 amino acids. Trimming cost V 3 bases and J 0 bases, with 2 bases left between them. Germline V lookup: CDR1 KGHDR, CDR2 SFDVKD. The CDR3 loop reads CATSDHSNQPQHF. The DNA for the CDR3 is TGTGCCACCAGTGATCATAGCAATCAGCCCCAGCATTTT.

This chain links TRBV28 with TRBJ1-5; D is perhaps TRBD1 (6 bases). Germline loops: CDR1 MDHEN, CDR2 SYDVKM. V was cut by 2 bases and J by 5 bases, with 16 bases left in between. This CDR3 is 16 amino acids long. As DNA, the CDR3 is TGTGCCAGCAGTTTAATCGGGGGGGCTCGGGATCAGCCCCAGCATTTT. It translates to CASSLIGGARDQPQHF.

The chain uses TRBV18 and TRBJ2-1; 8 bases line up with TRBD1. The V segment lost 4 bases and the J segment 5 bases; nucleotides outside the gene matches: 10. Germline V gene lookup returns CDR1 KGHSH and CDR2 LQKENI. The CDR3 is 16 residues long. The CDR3 bases are TGTGCCAGCTCACTAATTTCCGGGACAGGCAACAATGAGCAGTTCTTC. Amino acids: CASSLISGTGNNEQFF. Combining the CDR3 with reference TRBV18 and TRBJ2-1 gives the whole variable domain NAGVMQNPRHLVRRRGQEARLRCSPMKGHSHVYWYRQLPEEGLKFMVYLQKENIIDESGMPKERFSAEFPKEGPSILRIQQVVRGDSAAYFCASSLISGTGNNEQFFGPGTRLTVL.

In nucleotides, the CDR3 is TGCGCCAGCAGCTTGGGGGGACAGGGTCCCTCTGGAAACACCATATATTTT. Translated: CASSLGGQGPSGNTIYF. This chain uses TRBV5-1 with TRBJ1-3; 9 positions match TRBD1. Germline assignment: CDR1 SGHRS and CDR2 YFSETQ. The V segment lost 0 bases and the J segment 0 bases; nucleotides outside the gene matches: 4. The CDR3 is 17 amino acids.

V and J are TRBV9 and TRBJ1-2; possible D gene TRBD1, 6 bases. The CDR3 totals 14 residues. Trimming left V 0 bases short and J 7 bases short, with 13 bases between. CDR1 and CDR2 from the germline V gene are SGDLS and YYNGEE. CDR3 nucleotides: TGTGCCAGCAGCGTAGGCCCGGGGGCGGCTGGCTACACCTTC. It translates to CASSVGPGAAGYTF.

The chain carries TRBV30 and TRBJ1-5; D possibly corresponds to TRBD1 (5 bases). The CDR3 sequence is 13 residues long. Trimming stripped 5 bases from V and 5 bases from J, with 13 bases between. Germline CDR1 and CDR2: GTSNPN and SVGIG (reference sequence). The CDR3 nucleotides read TGTGCCTGGGCTCAGGGTGCGGATCAGCCCCAGCATTTT. This gives the protein CAWAQGADQPQHF. Looking up the rest from reference TRBV30 and TRBJ1-5 gives the full variable domain: SQTIHQWPATLVQPVGSPLSLECTVEGTSNPNLYWYRQAAGRGLQLLFYSVGIGQISSEVPQNLSASRPQDRQFILSSKKLLLSDSGFYLCAWAQGADQPQHFGDGTRLSIL.

The genes are TRBV6-1 and TRBJ1-2; no definite D call. Trimming removed 3 bases at V and 5 bases at J, with 13 bases between. This CDR3 region has 14 residues. Germline CDR1 is MNHNS and CDR2 is SASEGT. This chain's CDR3 is CASSELNKPYGYTF. The CDR3 nucleotides read TGTGCCAGCAGTGAGTTGAACAAACCTTATGGCTACACCTTC.

The V and J genes are TRBV30 and TRBJ2-3; maybe TRBD2 (6 bases). V lost 8 bases and J 4 bases, leaving 19 bases between the germline ends. Germline-derived CDR1 and CDR2 are GTSNPN and SVGIG (reference sequence). The CDR3 consists of 14 residues. The CDR3 DNA reads TGTGCCCTGGGGGACTCCCTTGGGGCAGATACGCAGTATTTT. As protein: CALGDSLGADTQYF.

This chain links TRBV7-9 with TRBJ1-2; TRBD1 aligns across 7 bases. V trimming: 5 bases; J trimming: 0 bases; junction bases outside the gene matches: 6. CDR1 is SEHNR, CDR2 FQNEAQ, per germline (reference sequence). The CDR3 is made up of 15 amino acids. The CDR3 coding sequence is TGTGCCAGCAGCCATAGGGACAGCGCTAACTATGGCTACACCTTC. Amino acid sequence: CASSHRDSANYGYTF. Drawing the rest from reference TRBV7-9 and TRBJ1-2, the complete variable domain is DTGVSQNPRHKITKRGQNVTFRCDPISEHNRLYWYRQTLGQGPEFLTYFQNEAQLEKSRLLSDRFSAERPKGSFSTLEIQRTEQGDSAMYLCASSHRDSANYGYTFGSGTRLTVV.

This clone was seen a few times. The chain carries TRBV10-3 and TRBJ1-5, with D hard to call. Germline assignment: CDR1 ENHRY and CDR2 SYGVKD. The CDR3 contains 13 residues. Deletions cut 0 bases from V and 4 bases from J, with 4 bases between. CDR3 nucleotide sequence: TGTGCCATCAGTGAGTCGATGAATCAGCCCCAGCATTTT. Translating it yields CAISESMNQPQHF.

V gene TRBV7-2 combines with J gene TRBJ1-2; D remains unclear. Trimming removed 5 bases from V and 14 bases from J, with 18 bases in between. The CDR3 sequence is 12 residues long. Germline CDR1 reads SGHTA; CDR2 reads FQGNSA. CDR3 sequence (DNA): TGTGCCAGCAGCCTCCGGACCGATAGGTATACCTTC. Its translation is CASSLRTDRYTF.